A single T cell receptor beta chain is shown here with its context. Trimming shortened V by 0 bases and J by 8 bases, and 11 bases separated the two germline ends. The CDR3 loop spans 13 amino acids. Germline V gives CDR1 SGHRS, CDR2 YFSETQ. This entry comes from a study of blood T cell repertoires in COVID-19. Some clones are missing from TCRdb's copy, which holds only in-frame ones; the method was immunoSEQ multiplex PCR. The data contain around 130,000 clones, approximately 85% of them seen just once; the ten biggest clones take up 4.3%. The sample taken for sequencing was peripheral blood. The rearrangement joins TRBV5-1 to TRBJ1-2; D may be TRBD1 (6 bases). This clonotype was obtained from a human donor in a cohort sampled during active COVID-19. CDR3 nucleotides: TGCGCCAGCAGCTTGGGACAGGATCTAGGCTACACCTTC. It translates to CASSLGQDLGYTF. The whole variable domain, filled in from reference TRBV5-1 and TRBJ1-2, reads KAGVTQTPRYLIKTRGQQVTLSCSPISGHRSVSWYQQTPGQGLQFLFEYFSETQRNKGNFPGRFSGRQFSNSRSEMNVSTLELGDSALYLCASSLGQDLGYTFGSGTRLTVV.